This entry describes one TCR beta chain. No antigen is known for it. The CDR3 sequence is 13 residues long. V was pared by 3 bases and J by 6 bases, with 15 bases between. Looked up from germline, CDR1 is SQVTM and CDR2 is ANQGSEA. This sample is part of a study of Ad26.COV2.S vaccination and SARS-CoV-2 variants. Libraries were prepared by immunoSEQ multiplex PCR; TCRdb keeps only in-frame clonotypes and omits some of them. The sample comprises over 90,000 clones, 80% of which are singletons, and around 16% rests with the top ten. Study-wide findings and caveats: It was vaccine recipients, not placebo recipients, who had the higher spike-specific TCR breadth. It is possible that the TCR breadth and depth analyses underestimated the total T cell responses. Vaccine and placebo groups showed comparable non-spike TCR breadth.

This specimen consisted of peripheral blood, obtained after recovery from COVID-19. This chain uses TRBV29-1 with TRBJ2-7, with D possibly matching TRBD2 (5 bases). This clonotype was obtained from a human donor who had recovered from COVID-19. The CDR3 DNA reads TGCAGCGTTGACGCTAAAGGCGGGTTCGAGCAGTACTTC. Translated, it gives CSVDAKGGFEQYF.